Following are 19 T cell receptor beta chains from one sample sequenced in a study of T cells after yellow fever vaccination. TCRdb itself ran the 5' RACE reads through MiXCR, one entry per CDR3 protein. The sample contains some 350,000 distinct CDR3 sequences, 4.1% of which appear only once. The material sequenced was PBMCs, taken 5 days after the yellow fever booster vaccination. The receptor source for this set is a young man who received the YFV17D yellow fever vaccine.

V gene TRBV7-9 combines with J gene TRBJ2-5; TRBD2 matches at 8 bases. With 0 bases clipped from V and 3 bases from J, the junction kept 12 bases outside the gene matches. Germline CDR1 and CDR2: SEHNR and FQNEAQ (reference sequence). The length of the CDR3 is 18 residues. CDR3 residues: CASSLAGGYRAGEETQYF. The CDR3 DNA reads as TGTGCCAGCAGCTTAGCAGGGGGTTATCGAGCGGGGGAAGAGACCCAGTACTTC.

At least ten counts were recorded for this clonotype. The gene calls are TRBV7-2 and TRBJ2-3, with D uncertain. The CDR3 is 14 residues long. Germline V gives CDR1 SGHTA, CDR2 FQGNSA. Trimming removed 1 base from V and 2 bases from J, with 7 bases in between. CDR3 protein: CASSLDPITDTQYF. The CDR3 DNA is TGTGCCAGCAGCTTAGATCCGATCACAGATACGCAGTATTTT.

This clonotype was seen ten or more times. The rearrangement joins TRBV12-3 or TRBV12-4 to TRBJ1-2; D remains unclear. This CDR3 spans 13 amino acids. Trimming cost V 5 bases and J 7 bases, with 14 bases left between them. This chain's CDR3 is CASSLGIPGGYTF. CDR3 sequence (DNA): TGTGCCAGCAGTCTGGGGATCCCCGGTGGCTACACCTTC.

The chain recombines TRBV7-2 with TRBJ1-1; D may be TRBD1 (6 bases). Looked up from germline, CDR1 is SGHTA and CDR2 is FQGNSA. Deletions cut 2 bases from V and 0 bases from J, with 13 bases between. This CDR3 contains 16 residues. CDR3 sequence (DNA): TGTGCCAGCAGCTTATCCCCCGGACAGATGAACACTGAAGCTTTCTTT. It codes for CASSLSPGQMNTEAFF.

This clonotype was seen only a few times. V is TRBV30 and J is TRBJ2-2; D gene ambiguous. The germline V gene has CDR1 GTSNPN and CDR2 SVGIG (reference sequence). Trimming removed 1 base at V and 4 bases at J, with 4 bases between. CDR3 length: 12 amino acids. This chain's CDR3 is CAWSGVTGELFF. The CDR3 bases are TGTGCCTGGAGTGGGGTCACCGGGGAGCTGTTTTTT.

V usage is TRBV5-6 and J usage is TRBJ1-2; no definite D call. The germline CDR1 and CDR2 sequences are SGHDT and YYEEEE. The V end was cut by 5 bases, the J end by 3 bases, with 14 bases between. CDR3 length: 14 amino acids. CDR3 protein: CASSSIDRYYGYTF. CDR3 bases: TGTGCCAGCAGTTCGATAGACCGGTACTATGGCTACACCTTC.

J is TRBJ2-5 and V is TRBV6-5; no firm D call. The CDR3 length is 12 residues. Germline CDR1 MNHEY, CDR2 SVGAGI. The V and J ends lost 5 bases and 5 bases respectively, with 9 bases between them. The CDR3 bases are TGTGCCAGCAGTCACCCCCCGGAGACCCAGTACTTC. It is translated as CASSHPPETQYF.

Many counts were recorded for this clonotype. The CDR3 protein is CASSQVGGTPYNEQFF. The DNA of the CDR3 is TGCGCCAGCAGCCAAGTAGGAGGGACACCGTACAATGAGCAGTTCTTC. V is TRBV4-3 and J is TRBJ2-1; either TRBD1 or TRBD2 may supply D (6 bases each). There are 16 residues in the CDR3. Trimming left V 1 base short and J 4 bases short, with 14 bases between. Per the germline V gene, CDR1 is LGHNA and CDR2 is YSLEER.

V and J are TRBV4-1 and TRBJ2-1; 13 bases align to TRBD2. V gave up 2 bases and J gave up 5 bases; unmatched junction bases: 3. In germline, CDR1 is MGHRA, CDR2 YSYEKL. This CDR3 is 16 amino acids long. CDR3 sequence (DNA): TGCGCCAGCAGCCAAAACGGACTAGCGGGGGACAATGAGCAGTTCTTC. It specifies CASSQNGLAGDNEQFF.

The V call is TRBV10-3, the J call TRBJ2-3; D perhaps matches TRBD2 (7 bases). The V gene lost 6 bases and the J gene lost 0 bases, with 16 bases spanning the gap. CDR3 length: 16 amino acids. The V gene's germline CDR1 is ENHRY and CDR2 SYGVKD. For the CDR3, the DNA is TGTGCCATCAGCTCGAAGGGGGGGACGAGCACAGATACGCAGTATTTT. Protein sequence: CAISSKGGTSTDTQYF.

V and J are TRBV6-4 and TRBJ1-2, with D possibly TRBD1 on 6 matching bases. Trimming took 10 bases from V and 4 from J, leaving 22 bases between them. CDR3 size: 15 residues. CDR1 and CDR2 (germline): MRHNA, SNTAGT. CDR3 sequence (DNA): TGTGCCAAACAGGGAGGGGCCCGGAGGTCCTATGGCTACACCTTC. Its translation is CAKQGGARRSYGYTF.

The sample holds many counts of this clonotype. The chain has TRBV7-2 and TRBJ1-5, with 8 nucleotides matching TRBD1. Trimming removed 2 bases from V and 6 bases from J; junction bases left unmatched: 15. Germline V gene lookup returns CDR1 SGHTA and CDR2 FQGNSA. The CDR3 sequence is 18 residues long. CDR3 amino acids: CASSLRPAGQGMGQPQHF. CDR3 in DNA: TGTGCCAGCAGCTTACGCCCGGCAGGACAGGGTATGGGTCAGCCCCAGCATTTT.

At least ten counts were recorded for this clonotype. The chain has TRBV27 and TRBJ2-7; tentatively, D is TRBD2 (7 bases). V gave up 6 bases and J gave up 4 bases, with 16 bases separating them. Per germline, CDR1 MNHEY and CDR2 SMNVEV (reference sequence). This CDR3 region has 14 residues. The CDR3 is CASSSRRGPYEQYV. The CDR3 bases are TGTGCCAGCAGCAGTAGGCGGGGGCCTTACGAGCAGTACGTC.

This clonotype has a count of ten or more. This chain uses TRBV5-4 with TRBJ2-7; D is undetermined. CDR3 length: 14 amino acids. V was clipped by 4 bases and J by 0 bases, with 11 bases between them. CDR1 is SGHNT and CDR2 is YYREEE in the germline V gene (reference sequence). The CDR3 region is CASSQDRYSYEQYV. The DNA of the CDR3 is TGTGCCAGCAGCCAGGACCGTTACTCCTACGAGCAGTACGTC.

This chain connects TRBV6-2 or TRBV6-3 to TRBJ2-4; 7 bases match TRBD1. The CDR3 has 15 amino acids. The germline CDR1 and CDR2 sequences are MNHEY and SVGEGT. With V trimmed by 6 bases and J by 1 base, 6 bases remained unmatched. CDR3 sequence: CASRETGLAKNIQYF. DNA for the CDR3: TGTGCCAGCAGAGAGACAGGGCTTGCCAAAAACATTCAGTACTTC.

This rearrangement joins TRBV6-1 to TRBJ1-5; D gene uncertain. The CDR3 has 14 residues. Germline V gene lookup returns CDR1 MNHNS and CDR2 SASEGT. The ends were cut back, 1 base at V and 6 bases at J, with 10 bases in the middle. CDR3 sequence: CASSEGSEGQPQHF. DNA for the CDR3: TGTGCCAGCAGTGAAGGGTCAGAGGGTCAGCCCCAGCATTTT.

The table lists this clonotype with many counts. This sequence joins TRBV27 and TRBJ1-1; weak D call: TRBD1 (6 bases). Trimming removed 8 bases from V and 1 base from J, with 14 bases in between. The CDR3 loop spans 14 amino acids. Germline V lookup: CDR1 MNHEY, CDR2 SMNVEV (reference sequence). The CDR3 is CASGTLGGNTEAFF. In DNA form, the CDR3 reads TGTGCCAGCGGGACACTAGGAGGGAACACTGAAGCTTTCTTT.

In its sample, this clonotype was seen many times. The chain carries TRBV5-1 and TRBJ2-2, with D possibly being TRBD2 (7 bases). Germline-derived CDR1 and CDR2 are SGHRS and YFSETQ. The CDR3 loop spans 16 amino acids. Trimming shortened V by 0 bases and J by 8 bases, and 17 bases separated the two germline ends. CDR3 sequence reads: CASSLAAAGAAGELFF. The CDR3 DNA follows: TGCGCCAGCAGCTTGGCGGCCGCGGGGGCCGCTGGGGAGCTGTTTTTT.

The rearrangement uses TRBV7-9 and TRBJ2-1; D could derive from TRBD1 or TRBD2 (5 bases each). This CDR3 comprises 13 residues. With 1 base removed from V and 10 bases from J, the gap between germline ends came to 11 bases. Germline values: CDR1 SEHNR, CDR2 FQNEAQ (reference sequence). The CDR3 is CASSLGGAGEQFF. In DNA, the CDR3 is TGTGCCAGCAGCTTAGGAGGGGCCGGGGAGCAGTTCTTC.